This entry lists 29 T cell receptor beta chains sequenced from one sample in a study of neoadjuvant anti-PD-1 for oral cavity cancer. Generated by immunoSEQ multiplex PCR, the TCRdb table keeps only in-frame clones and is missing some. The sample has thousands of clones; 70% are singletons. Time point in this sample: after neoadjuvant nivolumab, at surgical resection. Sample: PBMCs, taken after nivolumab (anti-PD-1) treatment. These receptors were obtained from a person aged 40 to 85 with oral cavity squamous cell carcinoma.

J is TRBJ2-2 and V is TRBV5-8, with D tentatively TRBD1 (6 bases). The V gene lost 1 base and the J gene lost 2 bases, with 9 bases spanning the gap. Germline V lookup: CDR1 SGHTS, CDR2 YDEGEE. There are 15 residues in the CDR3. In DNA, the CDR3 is TGTGCCAGCAGCTTGCGGACAGTCAACACCGGGGAGCTGTTTTTT. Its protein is CASSLRTVNTGELFF.

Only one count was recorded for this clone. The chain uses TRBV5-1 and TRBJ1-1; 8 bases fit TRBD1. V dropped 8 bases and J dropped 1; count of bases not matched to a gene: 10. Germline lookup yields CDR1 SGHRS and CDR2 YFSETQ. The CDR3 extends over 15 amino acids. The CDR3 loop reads CASQFTGGGNTEAFF. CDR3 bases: TGCGCCAGTCAATTTACAGGGGGAGGGAACACTGAAGCTTTCTTT.

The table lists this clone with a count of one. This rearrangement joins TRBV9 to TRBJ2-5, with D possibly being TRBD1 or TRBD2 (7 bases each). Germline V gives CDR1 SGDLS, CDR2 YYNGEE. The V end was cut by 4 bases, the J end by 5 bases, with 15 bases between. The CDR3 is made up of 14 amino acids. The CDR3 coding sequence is TGTGCCAGCAGCATCCGACAGGGAGGGGAGACCCAGTACTTC. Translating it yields CASSIRQGGETQYF.

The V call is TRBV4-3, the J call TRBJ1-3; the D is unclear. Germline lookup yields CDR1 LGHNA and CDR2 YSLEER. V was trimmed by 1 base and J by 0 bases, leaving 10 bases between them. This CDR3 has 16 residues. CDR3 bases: TGCGCCAGCAGCCAAGTTGGACTGAGCTCTGGAAACACCATATATTTT. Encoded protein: CASSQVGLSSGNTIYF.

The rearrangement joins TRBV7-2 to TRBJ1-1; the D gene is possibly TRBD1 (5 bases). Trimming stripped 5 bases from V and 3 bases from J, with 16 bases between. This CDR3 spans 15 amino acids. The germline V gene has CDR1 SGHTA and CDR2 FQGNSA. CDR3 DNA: TGTGCCAGCAGCCTTTCCTCGGGGGTGGACACTGAAGCTTTCTTT. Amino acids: CASSLSSGVDTEAFF.

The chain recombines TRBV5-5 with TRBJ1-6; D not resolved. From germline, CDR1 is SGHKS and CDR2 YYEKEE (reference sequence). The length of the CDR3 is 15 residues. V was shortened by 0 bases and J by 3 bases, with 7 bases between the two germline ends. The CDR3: CASSLVWSYNSPLHF. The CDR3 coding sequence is TGTGCCAGCAGCTTGGTTTGGAGCTATAATTCACCCCTCCACTTT.

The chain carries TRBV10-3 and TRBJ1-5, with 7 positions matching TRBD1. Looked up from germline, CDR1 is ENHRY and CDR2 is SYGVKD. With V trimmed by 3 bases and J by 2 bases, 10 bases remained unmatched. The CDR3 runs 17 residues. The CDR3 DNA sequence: TGTGCCATCAGTGATCGGTTAGGGGGCGAGGGCAATCAGCCCCAGCATTTT. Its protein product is CAISDRLGGEGNQPQHF.

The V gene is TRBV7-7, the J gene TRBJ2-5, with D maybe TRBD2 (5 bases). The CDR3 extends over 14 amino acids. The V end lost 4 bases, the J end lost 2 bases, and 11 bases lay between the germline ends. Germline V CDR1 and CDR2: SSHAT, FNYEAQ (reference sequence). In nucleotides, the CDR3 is TGTGCCAGCAGCTCCGGGATACTACAAGAGACCCAGTACTTC. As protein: CASSSGILQETQYF.

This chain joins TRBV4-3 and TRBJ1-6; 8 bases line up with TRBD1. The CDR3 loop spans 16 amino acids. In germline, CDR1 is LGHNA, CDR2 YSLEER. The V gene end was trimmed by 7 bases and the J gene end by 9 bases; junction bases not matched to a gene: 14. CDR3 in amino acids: CASTPGQDRESSPLHF. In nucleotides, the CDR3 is TGCGCCAGCACCCCCGGTCAGGACAGGGAAAGTTCACCCCTCCACTTT.

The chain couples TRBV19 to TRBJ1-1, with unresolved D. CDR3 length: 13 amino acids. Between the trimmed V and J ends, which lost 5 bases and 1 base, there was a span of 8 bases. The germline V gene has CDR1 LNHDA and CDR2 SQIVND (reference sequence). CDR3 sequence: CASSASKNTEAFF. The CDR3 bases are TGTGCCAGTAGTGCCTCCAAGAACACTGAAGCTTTCTTT.

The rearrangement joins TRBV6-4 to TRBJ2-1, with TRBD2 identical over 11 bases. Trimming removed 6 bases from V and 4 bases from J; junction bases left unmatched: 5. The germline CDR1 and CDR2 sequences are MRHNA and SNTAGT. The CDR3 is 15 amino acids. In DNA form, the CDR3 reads TGTGCCAGCAGCAACCTAGCGGGGGGTTACAATGAGCAGTTCTTC. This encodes CASSNLAGGYNEQFF.

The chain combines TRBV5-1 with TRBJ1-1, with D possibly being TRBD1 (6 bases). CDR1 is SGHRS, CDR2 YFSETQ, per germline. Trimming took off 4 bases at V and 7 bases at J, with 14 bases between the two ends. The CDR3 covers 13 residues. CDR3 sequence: CASSGRRDNEAFF. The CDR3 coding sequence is TGCGCCAGCAGCGGTCGCCGGGACAATGAAGCTTTCTTT.

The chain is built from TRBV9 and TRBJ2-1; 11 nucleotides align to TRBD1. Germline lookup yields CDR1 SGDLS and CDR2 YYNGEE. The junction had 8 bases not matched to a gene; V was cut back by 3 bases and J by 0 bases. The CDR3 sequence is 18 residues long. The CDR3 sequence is CASSANPGTGGSYNEQFF. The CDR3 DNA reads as TGTGCCAGCAGCGCCAACCCCGGGACAGGGGGCTCCTACAATGAGCAGTTCTTC.

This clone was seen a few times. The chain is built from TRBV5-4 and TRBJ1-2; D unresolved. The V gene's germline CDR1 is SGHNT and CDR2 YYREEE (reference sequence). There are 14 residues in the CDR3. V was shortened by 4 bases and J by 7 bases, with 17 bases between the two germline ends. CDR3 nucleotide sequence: TGTGCCAGCAGCCTCGCAGGTCCCCGGGGTGGCTACACCTTC. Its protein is CASSLAGPRGGYTF. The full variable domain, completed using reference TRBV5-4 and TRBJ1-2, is ETGVTQSPTHLIKTRGQQVTLRCSSQSGHNTVSWYQQALGQGPQFIFQYYREEENGRGNFPPRFSGLQFPNYSSELNVNALELDDSALYLCASSLAGPRGGYTFGSGTRLTVV.

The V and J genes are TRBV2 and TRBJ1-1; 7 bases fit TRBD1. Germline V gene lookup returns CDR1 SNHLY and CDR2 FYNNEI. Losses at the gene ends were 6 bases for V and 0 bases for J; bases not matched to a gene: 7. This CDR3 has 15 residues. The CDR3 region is CASSSNRGLNTEAFF. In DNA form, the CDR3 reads TGTGCCAGCAGCTCAAACAGGGGATTGAACACTGAAGCTTTCTTT.

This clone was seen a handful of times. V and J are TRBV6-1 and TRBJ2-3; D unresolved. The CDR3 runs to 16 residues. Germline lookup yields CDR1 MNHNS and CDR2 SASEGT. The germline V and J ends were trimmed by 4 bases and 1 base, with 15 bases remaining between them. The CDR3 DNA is TGTGCCAGCAGTGCGACGGGCCCCCTGGGCACAGATACGCAGTATTTT. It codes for CASSATGPLGTDTQYF.

The CDR3 DNA sequence: TGTGCCAGCAGCTTAGGGGGACAGGGGTACGAGCAGTACTTC. It specifies CASSLGGQGYEQYF. The V and J genes are TRBV7-2 and TRBJ2-7; 10 bases agree with TRBD1. V was clipped by 1 base and J by 4 bases; unmatched bases: 1. Germline V gene data show CDR1 as SGHTA and CDR2 as FQGNSA. The CDR3 contains 14 residues.

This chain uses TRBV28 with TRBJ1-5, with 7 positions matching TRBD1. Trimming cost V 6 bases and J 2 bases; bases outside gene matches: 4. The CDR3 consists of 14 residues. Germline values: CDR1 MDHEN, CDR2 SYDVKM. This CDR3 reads CASRRTGGNQPQHF. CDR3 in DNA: TGTGCCAGCAGGCGTACAGGGGGCAATCAGCCCCAGCATTTT.

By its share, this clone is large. The CDR3 DNA sequence: TGTGCCAGCAACCGGAGTTCACCCCTCCACTTT. Its translation: CASNRSSPLHF. V and J are TRBV14 and TRBJ1-6; D not resolved. Per the germline V gene, CDR1 is SGHDN and CDR2 is FVKESK. V lost 7 bases and J lost 9, with 7 bases in between. The CDR3 extends over 11 amino acids.

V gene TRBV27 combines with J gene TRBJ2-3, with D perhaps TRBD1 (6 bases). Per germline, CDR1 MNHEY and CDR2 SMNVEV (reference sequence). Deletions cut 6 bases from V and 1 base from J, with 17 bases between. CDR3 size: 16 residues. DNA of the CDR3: TGTGCCAGCAGGCATTATACAGGGTTTGGCACAGATACGCAGTATTTT. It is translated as CASRHYTGFGTDTQYF.

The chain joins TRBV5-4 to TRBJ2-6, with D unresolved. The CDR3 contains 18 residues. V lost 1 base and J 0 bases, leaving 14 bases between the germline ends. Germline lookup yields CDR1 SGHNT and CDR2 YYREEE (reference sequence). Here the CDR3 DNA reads TGTGCCAGCAGCTTGATGATTAACAGTCACTCTGGGGCCAACGTCCTGACTTTC. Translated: CASSLMINSHSGANVLTF. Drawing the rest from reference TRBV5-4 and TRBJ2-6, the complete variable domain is ETGVTQSPTHLIKTRGQQVTLRCSSQSGHNTVSWYQQALGQGPQFIFQYYREEENGRGNFPPRFSGLQFPNYSSELNVNALELDDSALYLCASSLMINSHSGANVLTFGAGSRLTVL.

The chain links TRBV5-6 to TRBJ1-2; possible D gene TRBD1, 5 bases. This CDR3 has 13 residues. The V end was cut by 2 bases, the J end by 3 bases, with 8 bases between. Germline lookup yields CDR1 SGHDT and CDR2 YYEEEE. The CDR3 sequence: CASSFRGHYGYTF. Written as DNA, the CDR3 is TGTGCCAGCAGCTTCCGGGGCCACTATGGCTACACCTTC.

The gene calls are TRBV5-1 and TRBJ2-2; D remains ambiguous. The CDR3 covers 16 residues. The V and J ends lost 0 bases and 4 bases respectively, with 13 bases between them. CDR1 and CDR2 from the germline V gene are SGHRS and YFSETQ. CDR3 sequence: CASSLVMESGTGELFF. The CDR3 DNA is TGCGCCAGCAGCTTGGTAATGGAGTCAGGCACCGGGGAGCTGTTTTTT.

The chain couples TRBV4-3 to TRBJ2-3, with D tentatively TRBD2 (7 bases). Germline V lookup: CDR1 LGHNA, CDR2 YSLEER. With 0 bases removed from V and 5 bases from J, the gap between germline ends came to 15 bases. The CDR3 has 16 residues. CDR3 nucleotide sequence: TGCGCCAGCAGCCAAGAGGAAGGGGGGGCCGTAGATACGCAGTATTTT. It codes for CASSQEEGGAVDTQYF.

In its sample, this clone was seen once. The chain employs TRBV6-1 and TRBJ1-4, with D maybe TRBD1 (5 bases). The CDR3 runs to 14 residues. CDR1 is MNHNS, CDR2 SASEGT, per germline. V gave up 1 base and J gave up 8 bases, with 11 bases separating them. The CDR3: CASSEGAGNEKLFF. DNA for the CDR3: TGTGCCAGCAGTGAAGGGGCAGGGAACGAAAAACTGTTTTTT.

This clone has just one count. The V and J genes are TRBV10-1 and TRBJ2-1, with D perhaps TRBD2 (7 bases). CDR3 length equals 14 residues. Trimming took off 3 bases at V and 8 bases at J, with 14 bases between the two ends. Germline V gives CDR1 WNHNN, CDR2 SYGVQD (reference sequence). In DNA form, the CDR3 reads TGCGCCAGCAGTGACGGGGGGCCTCGGGATGAGCAGTTCTTC. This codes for CASSDGGPRDEQFF.

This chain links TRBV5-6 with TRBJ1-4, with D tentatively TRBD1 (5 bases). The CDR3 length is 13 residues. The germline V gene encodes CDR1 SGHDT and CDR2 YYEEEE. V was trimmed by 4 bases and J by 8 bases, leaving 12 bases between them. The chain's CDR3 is CASSKGLREKLFF. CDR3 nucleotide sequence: TGTGCCAGCAGCAAGGGACTTCGGGAAAAACTGTTTTTT.

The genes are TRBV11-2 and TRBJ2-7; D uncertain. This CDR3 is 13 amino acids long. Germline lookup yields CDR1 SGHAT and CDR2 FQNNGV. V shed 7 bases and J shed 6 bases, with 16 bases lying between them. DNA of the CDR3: TGTGCCAGCACCCCCACGGCGCCCGGCGAGCAGTACTTC. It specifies CASTPTAPGEQYF.

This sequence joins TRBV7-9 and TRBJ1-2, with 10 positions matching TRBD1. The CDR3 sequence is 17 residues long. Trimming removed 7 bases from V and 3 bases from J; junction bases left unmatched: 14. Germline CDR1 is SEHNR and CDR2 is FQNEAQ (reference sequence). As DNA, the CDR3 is TGTGCCAGCACCAGACTATTAGGACAGGGGGGGGACTATGGCTACACCTTC. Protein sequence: CASTRLLGQGGDYGYTF.